Each of the 8 T cell receptor beta chains below was sequenced from the same sample in a study of blood T cell repertoires in COVID-19. Assay: immunoSEQ multiplex PCR; the TCRdb copy retains only in-frame clones and omits some. The repertoire holds approximately 140,000 clones, 80% to 90% seen once, with about 40% in the top ten. The material sequenced was peripheral blood. These receptors were obtained from a human donor in a cohort sampled during active COVID-19.

This clone occurred once. The chain has TRBV6-2 or TRBV6-3 and TRBJ1-2; a weak D match, TRBD1 (6 bases). Trimming took 5 bases from V and 8 from J, leaving 9 bases between them. Germline V CDR1 and CDR2: MNHEY, SVGEGT. This CDR3 is built from 11 residues. The CDR3 DNA follows: TGTGCCAGCAGTGACAGGCACGGCTACACCTTC. Residues: CASSDRHGYTF.

V usage is TRBV28 and J usage is TRBJ1-1; no reliable D call. V shed 4 bases and J shed 4 bases, with 10 bases lying between them. Germline values: CDR1 MDHEN, CDR2 SYDVKM. This CDR3 is built from 13 residues. The CDR3 DNA is TGTGCCAGCAGTTCCCACAGTACCACTGAAGCTTTCTTT. This encodes CASSSHSTTEAFF. The full variable domain, its missing parts supplied by reference TRBV28 and TRBJ1-1, is DVKVTQSSRYLVKRTGEKVFLECVQDMDHENMFWYRQDPGLGLRLIYFSYDVKMKEKGDIPEGYSVSREKKERFSLILESASTNQTSMYLCASSSHSTTEAFFGQGTRLTVV.

V and J are TRBV7-9 and TRBJ2-3; no reliable D call. With 8 bases removed from V and 0 bases from J, the gap between germline ends came to 12 bases. From germline, CDR1 is SEHNR and CDR2 FQNEAQ (reference sequence). This CDR3 comprises 14 residues. The CDR3 is CASSIPSSTDTQYF. In nucleotides, the CDR3 is TGTGCCAGCTCAATCCCGAGTAGCACAGATACGCAGTATTTT.

The rearrangement joins TRBV4-3 to TRBJ1-3; possible D gene TRBD1, 6 bases. V gave up 0 bases and J gave up 10 bases, with 10 bases separating them. CDR1 LGHNA and CDR2 YSLEER come from the germline V gene. This CDR3 is built from 13 residues. CDR3 amino acids: CASSQDSGETIYF. As DNA, the CDR3 is TGCGCCAGCAGCCAAGACTCAGGGGAAACCATATATTTT.

This chain joins TRBV4-1 and TRBJ1-2; 12 positions agree with TRBD1. V was clipped by 0 bases and J by 0 bases; unmatched bases: 5. The CDR3 extends over 18 amino acids. Germline CDR1 is MGHRA and CDR2 is YSYEKL. This CDR3 is CASSQDRGQGAPNYGYTF. The CDR3 coding sequence is TGCGCCAGCAGCCAAGATCGGGGACAGGGGGCTCCTAACTATGGCTACACCTTC.

This clone was found once. V usage is TRBV5-1 and J usage is TRBJ1-3, with 7 bases identical to TRBD1. V gave up 7 bases and J gave up 0 bases; unmatched junction bases: 1. The CDR3 is made up of 13 amino acids. Germline V gene sequence: CDR1 SGHRS, CDR2 YFSETQ. The CDR3 bases are TGCGCCAGCCGGGACAGCTCTGGAAACACCATATATTTT. Translating gives CASRDSSGNTIYF.

The J gene is TRBJ2-3, the V gene TRBV7-9, with D unclear. The germline gives CDR1 SEHNR, CDR2 FQNEAQ (reference sequence). The CDR3 is 14 amino acids. V lost 0 bases, J lost 2 bases, and 6 bases lay in between. The CDR3 sequence is CASSLAGPTDTQYF. In DNA, the CDR3 is TGTGCCAGCAGCTTAGCGGGCCCCACAGATACGCAGTATTTT.

This rearrangement joins TRBV6-5 to TRBJ2-3; 10 bases align to TRBD2. The V and J ends lost 6 bases and 5 bases, in that order; junction bases with no gene match: 5. Germline-derived CDR1 and CDR2 are MNHEY and SVGAGI. This CDR3 has 14 residues. CDR3 DNA sequence: TGTGCCAGCAGCAAGGGACTAGCGATAGATACGCAGTATTTT. Its translation is CASSKGLAIDTQYF.